The clone carrying this T cell receptor beta chain was seen repeatedly, ten times or more. Its specificity is not known. Study-level results: The TCR gene usage of tumor memory CD4+ T cells clustered together with blood and lymph node memory CD4+ cells and with lymph node naive CD4+ cells.

This CDR3 comprises 15 residues. CDR1 is SGHRS and CDR2 is YFSETQ in the germline V gene. The junction had 7 bases not matched to a gene; V was cut back by 4 bases and J by 6 bases. TCRdb re-analysed the 5' RACE reads in MiXCR, keeping a single row per CDR3 protein. The table has roughly 64,000 distinct CDR3 sequences, 20% to 25% seen once. The rearrangement uses TRBV5-1 and TRBJ1-6, with TRBD1 matching over 7 bases. This TCR came from a female donor with breast cancer. The sample consisted of memory CD4+ T cells sorted from a lymph node. Regarding subset: memory CD4+ T cells, CD4+CD45RO+CD25-. Written as DNA, the CDR3 is TGCGCCAGCAGCGGTACGGGACAGCCTAATTCACCCCTCCACTTT. It specifies CASSGTGQPNSPLHF.